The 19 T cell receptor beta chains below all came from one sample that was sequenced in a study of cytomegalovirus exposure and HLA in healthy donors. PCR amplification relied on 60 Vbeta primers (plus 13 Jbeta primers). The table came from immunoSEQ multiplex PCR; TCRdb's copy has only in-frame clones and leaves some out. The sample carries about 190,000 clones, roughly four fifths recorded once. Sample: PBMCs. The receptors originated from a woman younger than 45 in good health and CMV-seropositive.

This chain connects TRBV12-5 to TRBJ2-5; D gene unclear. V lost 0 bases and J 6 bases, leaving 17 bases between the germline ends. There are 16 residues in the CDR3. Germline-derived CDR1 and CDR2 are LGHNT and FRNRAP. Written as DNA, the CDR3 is TGTGCTAGTGGTTTGGTACAGCAAACCGGATTGCAGACCCAGTACTTC. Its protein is CASGLVQQTGLQTQYF.

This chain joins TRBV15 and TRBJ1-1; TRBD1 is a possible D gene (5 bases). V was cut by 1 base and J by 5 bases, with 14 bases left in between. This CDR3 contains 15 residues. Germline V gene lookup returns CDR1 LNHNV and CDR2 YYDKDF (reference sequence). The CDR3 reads CATSRGARAGTEAFF. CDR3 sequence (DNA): TGTGCCACCAGCAGAGGCGCCAGGGCGGGGACTGAAGCTTTCTTT.

The CDR3 nucleotides are TGTGCCAGCAGCCTCTTACAGGGGGCCAGGGAGACCCAGTACTTC. This gives the protein CASSLLQGARETQYF. This chain uses TRBV6-5 with TRBJ2-5; TRBD1 aligns across 9 bases. Trimming at V came to 6 bases and at J to 5 bases, leaving 10 bases not matched to a gene. The germline CDR1 and CDR2 sequences are MNHEY and SVGAGI. This CDR3 spans 15 amino acids.

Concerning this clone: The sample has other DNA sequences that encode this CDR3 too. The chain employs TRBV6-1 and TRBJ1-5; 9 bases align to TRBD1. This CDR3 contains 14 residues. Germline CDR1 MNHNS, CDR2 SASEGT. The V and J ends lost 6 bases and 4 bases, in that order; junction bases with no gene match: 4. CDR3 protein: CASSADRGNQPQHF. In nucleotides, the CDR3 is TGTGCCAGCAGCGCGGACAGGGGAAATCAGCCCCAGCATTTT.

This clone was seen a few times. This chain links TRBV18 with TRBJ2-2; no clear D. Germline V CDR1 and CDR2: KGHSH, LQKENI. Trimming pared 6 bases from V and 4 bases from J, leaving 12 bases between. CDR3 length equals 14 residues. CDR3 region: CASSTKTSTGELFF. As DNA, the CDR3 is TGTGCCAGCTCCACTAAGACGAGCACCGGGGAGCTGTTTTTT.

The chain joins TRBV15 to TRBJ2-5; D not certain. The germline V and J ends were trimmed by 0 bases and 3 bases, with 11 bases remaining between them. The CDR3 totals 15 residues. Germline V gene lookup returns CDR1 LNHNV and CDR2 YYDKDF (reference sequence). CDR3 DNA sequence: TGTGCCACCAGCAGAGAGTTTAACAGTGAAGAGACCCAGTACTTC. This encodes CATSREFNSEETQYF.

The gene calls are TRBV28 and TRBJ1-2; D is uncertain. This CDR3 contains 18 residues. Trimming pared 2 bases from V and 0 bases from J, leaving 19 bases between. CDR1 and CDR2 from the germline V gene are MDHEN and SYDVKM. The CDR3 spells CASSLRGEKVSANYGYTF. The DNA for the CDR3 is TGTGCCAGCAGTTTAAGAGGTGAAAAGGTCTCAGCTAACTATGGCTACACCTTC.

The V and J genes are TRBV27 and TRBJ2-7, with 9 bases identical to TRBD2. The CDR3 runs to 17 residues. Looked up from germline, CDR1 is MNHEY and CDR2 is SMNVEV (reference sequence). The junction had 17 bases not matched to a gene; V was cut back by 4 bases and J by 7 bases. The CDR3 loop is CASSSVPTLAGSGEQYF. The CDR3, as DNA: TGTGCCAGCAGTTCCGTTCCGACGCTAGCGGGATCGGGTGAGCAGTACTTC.

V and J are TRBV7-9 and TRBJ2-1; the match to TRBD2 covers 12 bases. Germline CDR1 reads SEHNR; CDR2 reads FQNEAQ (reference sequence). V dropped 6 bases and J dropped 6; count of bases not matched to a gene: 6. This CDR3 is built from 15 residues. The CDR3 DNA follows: TGTGCCAGCAGTCAACTAGCGGGAGGTCCCAATGAGCAGTTCTTC. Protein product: CASSQLAGGPNEQFF.

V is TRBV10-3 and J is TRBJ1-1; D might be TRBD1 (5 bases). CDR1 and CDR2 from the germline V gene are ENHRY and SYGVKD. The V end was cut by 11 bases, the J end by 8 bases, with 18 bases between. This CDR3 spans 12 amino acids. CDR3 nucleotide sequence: TGTGCCTCCCAAAGGGTGGAGGGGGAAGCTTTCTTT. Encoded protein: CASQRVEGEAFF.

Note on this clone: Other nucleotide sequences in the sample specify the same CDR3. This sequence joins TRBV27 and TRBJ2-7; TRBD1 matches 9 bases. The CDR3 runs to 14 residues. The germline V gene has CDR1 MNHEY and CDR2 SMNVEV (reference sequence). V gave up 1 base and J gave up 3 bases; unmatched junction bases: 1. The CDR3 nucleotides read TGTGCCAGCAGTTTATTGGGACAGGGCTACGAGCAGTACTTC. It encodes CASSLLGQGYEQYF.

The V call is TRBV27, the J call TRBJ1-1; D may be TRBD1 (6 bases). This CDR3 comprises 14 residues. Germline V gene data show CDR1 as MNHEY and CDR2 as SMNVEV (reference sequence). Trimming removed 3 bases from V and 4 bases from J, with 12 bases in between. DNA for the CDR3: TGTGCCAGCAGTTTTAAGGGGGGGGGCACTGAAGCTTTCTTT. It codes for CASSFKGGGTEAFF.

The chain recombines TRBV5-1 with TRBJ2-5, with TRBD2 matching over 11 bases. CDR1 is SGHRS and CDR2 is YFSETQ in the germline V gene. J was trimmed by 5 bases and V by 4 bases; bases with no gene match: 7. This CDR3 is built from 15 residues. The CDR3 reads CASSISGRAQETQYF. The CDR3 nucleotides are TGCGCCAGCAGCATTAGCGGGAGGGCCCAGGAGACCCAGTACTTC.

The CDR3 nucleotides read TGTGCCAGCAGTTACCGGGACAGACAGTTTTACAATGAGCAGTTCTTC. It is translated as CASSYRDRQFYNEQFF. V gene TRBV6-5 combines with J gene TRBJ2-1; 7 bases map to TRBD1. V shed 2 bases and J 4 bases; nucleotides not matched to a gene: 8. The CDR3 extends over 16 amino acids. Germline V CDR1 and CDR2: MNHEY, SVGAGI.

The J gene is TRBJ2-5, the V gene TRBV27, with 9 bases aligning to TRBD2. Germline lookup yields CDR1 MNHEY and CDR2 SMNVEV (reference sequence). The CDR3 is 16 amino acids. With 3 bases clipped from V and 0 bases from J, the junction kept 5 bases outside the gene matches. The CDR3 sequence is CASSFSTSGYQETQYF. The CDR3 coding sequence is TGTGCCAGCAGTTTCTCAACTAGCGGGTACCAAGAGACCCAGTACTTC.

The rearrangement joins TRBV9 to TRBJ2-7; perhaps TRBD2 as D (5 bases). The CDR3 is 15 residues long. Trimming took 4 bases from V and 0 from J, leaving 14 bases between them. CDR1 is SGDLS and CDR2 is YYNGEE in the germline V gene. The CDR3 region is CASSPQMGSSYEQYF. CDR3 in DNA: TGTGCCAGCAGCCCCCAAATGGGGAGCTCCTACGAGCAGTACTTC.

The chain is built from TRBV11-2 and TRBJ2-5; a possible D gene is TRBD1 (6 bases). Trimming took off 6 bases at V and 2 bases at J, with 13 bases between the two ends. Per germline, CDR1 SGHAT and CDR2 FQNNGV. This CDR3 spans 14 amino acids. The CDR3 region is CASRPTGLQETQYF. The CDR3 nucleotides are TGTGCCAGCAGGCCGACAGGATTGCAAGAGACCCAGTACTTC.

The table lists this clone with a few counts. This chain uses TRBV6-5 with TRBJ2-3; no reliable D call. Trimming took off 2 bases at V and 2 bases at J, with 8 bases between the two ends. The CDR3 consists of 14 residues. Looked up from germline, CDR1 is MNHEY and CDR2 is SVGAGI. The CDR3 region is CASSYGRNTDTQYF. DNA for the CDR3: TGTGCCAGCAGTTACGGCAGGAACACAGATACGCAGTATTTT.

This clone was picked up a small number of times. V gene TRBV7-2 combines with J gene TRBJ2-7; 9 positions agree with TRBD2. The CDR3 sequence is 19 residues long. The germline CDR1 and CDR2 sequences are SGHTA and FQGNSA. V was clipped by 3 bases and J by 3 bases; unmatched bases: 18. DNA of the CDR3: TGTGCCAGCAGCTTTCCCGGGGGTAGTAGCGGGAGAAGAGGCTACGAGCAGTACTTC. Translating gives CASSFPGGSSGRRGYEQYF.